The clone carrying this T cell receptor beta chain appeared once. Antigen unknown. The PCR used 60 Vbeta and 13 Jbeta primers. Profiling relied on immunoSEQ multiplex PCR, and the TCRdb table lists in-frame clones only, not all of them. The sample holds over 130,000 clones; 79% are singletons and the top ten take about 3.7%. This record comes from a study of cytomegalovirus exposure and HLA in healthy donors. General study results and limits: Available immune exposure information covered CMV serostatus only. The HLA-A and HLA-B alleles of most subjects were reportedly predicted accurately from TCR beta sequences.

Germline-derived CDR1 and CDR2 are SGHAT and FQNNGV. The CDR3 is 13 residues long. Trimming took 3 bases from V and 4 from J, leaving 10 bases between them. This receptor was identified in a human donor in good health. The material sequenced was PBMCs. This sequence joins TRBV11-2 and TRBJ2-7; tentatively, D is TRBD2 (5 bases). In DNA form, the CDR3 reads TGTGCCAGCAGCTTGTCGTGGGAGTACGAGCAGTACTTC. The encoded protein is CASSLSWEYEQYF.